This entry lists 31 T cell receptor beta chains sequenced from one sample in a study of memory CD4+ T cells and cytomegalovirus serostatus (dated by TCRdb to between 2018 and 2021). Single viable CD3+CD4+CD8-CD45RO+ cells were sorted as memory CD4+ T cells on a FACSAria II. Library generation was performed with the immunoSEQ multiplex PCR assay. The table comes from immuneACCESS by way of TCRdb, which keeps in-frame sequences with V and J called. Part of the clones is missing from these tables; in studies checked, under half for an unresolved V gene and the rest for unknown reasons. For this sample the table gives 61,000 or so clones, of which about 78% were detected only once. Together, the top ten hold 0.53% of the sample. The sample consisted of memory CD4+ T cells from blood. The receptors derive from an adult in good health and CMV-seronegative. Some clones in this sample may be carry-over from other donors' samples.

This chain uses TRBV7-8 with TRBJ2-7; 13 bases agree with TRBD2. V was pared by 2 bases and J by 6 bases, with 7 bases of the junction left unmatched. The CDR3 consists of 16 residues. The germline CDR1 and CDR2 sequences are SGHVS and FQNEAQ. In nucleotides, the CDR3 is TGTGCCAGCAGCTTAAGGTGGACTAGCGGGAGAGGCGAGCAGTACTTC. It yields the protein CASSLRWTSGRGEQYF. Full variable domain (missing parts from reference TRBV7-8 and TRBJ2-7): GAGVSQSPRYKVAKRGQDVALRCDPISGHVSLFWYQQALGQGPEFLTYFQNEAQLDKSGLPSDRFFAERPEGSVSTLKIQRTQQEDSAVYLCASSLRWTSGRGEQYFGPGTRLTVT.

The genes are TRBV11-2 and TRBJ1-2; 7 bases are a match to TRBD1. The CDR3 extends over 18 amino acids. Trimming removed 0 bases from V and 4 bases from J; junction bases left unmatched: 14. Germline V CDR1 and CDR2: SGHAT, FQNNGV. In nucleotides, the CDR3 is TGTGCCAGCAGCTTAGACCGGACAGTCCTCACAGGGGCCTATGGCTACACCTTC. This translates into CASSLDRTVLTGAYGYTF. Combining the CDR3 with reference TRBV11-2 and TRBJ1-2 gives the whole variable domain EAGVAQSPRYKIIEKRQSVAFWCNPISGHATLYWYQQILGQGPKLLIQFQNNGVVDDSQLPKDRFSAERLKGVDSTLKIQPAKLEDSAVYLCASSLDRTVLTGAYGYTFGSGTRLTVV.

The chain has TRBV6-5 and TRBJ1-5; D gene unclear. Trimming removed 0 bases from V and 5 bases from J, with 11 bases in between. This CDR3 is 15 amino acids long. Germline loops: CDR1 MNHEY, CDR2 SVGAGI. The CDR3 DNA sequence: TGTGCCAGCAGTTACTCGATCGGGAGGGATCAGCCCCAGCATTTT. The encoded protein is CASSYSIGRDQPQHF.

This sequence joins TRBV18 and TRBJ1-2, with D hard to call. The CDR3 runs to 13 residues. CDR1 is KGHSH and CDR2 is LQKENI in the germline V gene. Trimming took 3 bases from V and 3 from J, leaving 8 bases between them. This chain's CDR3 is CASSPGIDYGYTF. CDR3 DNA: TGTGCCAGCTCACCGGGAATCGACTATGGCTACACCTTC.

The chain has TRBV9 and TRBJ2-3; D uncertain. The ends were cut back, 0 bases at V and 2 bases at J, with 7 bases in the middle. CDR3 length: 14 amino acids. Per the germline V gene, CDR1 is SGDLS and CDR2 is YYNGEE. CDR3 sequence: CASSVGENTDTQYF. CDR3 coding DNA: TGTGCCAGCAGCGTAGGGGAAAACACAGATACGCAGTATTTT.

The chain combines TRBV5-6 with TRBJ1-5; D gene uncertain. Germline V lookup: CDR1 SGHDT, CDR2 YYEEEE. This CDR3 has 13 amino acids. V was cut by 3 bases and J by 4 bases, with 8 bases left in between. This CDR3 reads CASSSGRNQPQHF. CDR3 sequence (DNA): TGTGCCAGCAGCTCAGGACGTAATCAGCCCCAGCATTTT.

The chain uses TRBV7-2 and TRBJ2-1, with D perhaps being TRBD1 or TRBD2 (5 bases each). The CDR3 is 15 residues long. Between the trimmed V and J ends, which lost 0 bases and 6 bases, there was a span of 12 bases. Germline CDR1 reads SGHTA; CDR2 reads FQGNSA. For the CDR3, the DNA is TGTGCCAGCAGCTTAGCTCTAGCAGGGCGCAATGAGCAGTTCTTC. Its protein product is CASSLALAGRNEQFF. Full variable domain (rest looked up from reference TRBV7-2 and TRBJ2-1): GAGVSQSPSNKVTEKGKDVELRCDPISGHTALYWYRQSLGQGLEFLIYFQGNSAPDKSGLPSDRFSAERTGGSVSTLTIQRTQQEDSAVYLCASSLALAGRNEQFFGPGTRLTVL.

The chain joins TRBV5-4 to TRBJ2-5, with TRBD2 matching 8 bases. Unmatched junction bases numbered 4, after V lost 2 bases and J lost 1 base. The CDR3 runs to 15 residues. Germline CDR1 and CDR2: SGHNT and YYREEE (reference sequence). The CDR3 region is CASSFSGVAQETQYF. The CDR3 nucleotides are TGTGCCAGCAGCTTTAGCGGGGTGGCCCAAGAGACCCAGTACTTC.

This clone was found once. The CDR3 reads CASSMGPRPIQPQHF. CDR3 sequence (DNA): TGTGCCAGTAGTATGGGGCCCCGTCCGATTCAGCCCCAGCATTTT. The chain couples TRBV19 to TRBJ1-5, with D possibly being TRBD1 (5 bases). This CDR3 has 15 amino acids. V dropped 3 bases and J dropped 6 bases, with 15 bases sitting between them. Germline CDR1 is LNHDA and CDR2 is SQIVND (reference sequence).

The chain combines TRBV6-1 with TRBJ2-1; 11 bases are a match to TRBD2. From germline, CDR1 is MNHNS and CDR2 SASEGT. CDR3 length: 15 amino acids. J was trimmed by 4 bases and V by 4 bases; bases with no gene match: 3. The CDR3 here is CASSGTSGRYNEQFF. CDR3 DNA sequence: TGTGCCAGCAGTGGGACTAGCGGGCGTTACAATGAGCAGTTCTTC.

J is TRBJ1-1 and V is TRBV30, with D perhaps TRBD1 (5 bases). The germline V gene has CDR1 GTSNPN and CDR2 SVGIG (reference sequence). This CDR3 spans 15 amino acids. Deletions cut 1 base from V and 1 base from J, with 13 bases between. CDR3 region: CAWSGSGTANTEAFF. The DNA of the CDR3 is TGTGCCTGGAGTGGATCCGGGACGGCGAACACTGAAGCTTTCTTT.

This clone has just one count. J is TRBJ2-2 and V is TRBV25-1, with D uncertain. Germline values: CDR1 MGHDK, CDR2 SYGVNS. The germline V and J ends were trimmed by 1 base and 5 bases, with 8 bases remaining between them. The CDR3 has 14 amino acids. CDR3 nucleotide sequence: TGTGCCAGCAGTGAATCAACCTTTACCGGGGAGCTGTTTTTT. Translating it yields CASSESTFTGELFF.

The CDR3 protein is CASSIKGDTEAFF. As DNA, the CDR3 is TGTGCCAGTAGTATAAAGGGGGACACTGAAGCTTTCTTT. The rearrangement links TRBV19 to TRBJ1-1; a possible D gene is TRBD1 (6 bases). CDR1 and CDR2 (germline): LNHDA, SQIVND (reference sequence). V lost 2 bases and J lost 3, with 7 bases in between. CDR3 length: 13 residues.

This chain connects TRBV5-4 to TRBJ2-7; D might be TRBD2 (6 bases). The germline V gene has CDR1 SGHNT and CDR2 YYREEE (reference sequence). Trimming removed 0 bases from V and 4 bases from J, with 14 bases in between. The CDR3 totals 15 residues. The CDR3 loop reads CASSLELGSWYEQYF. In DNA form, the CDR3 reads TGTGCCAGCAGCTTGGAACTCGGGAGCTGGTACGAGCAGTACTTC.

In this sample, this clone turned up once. This chain links TRBV28 with TRBJ1-1; possibly TRBD1 for D (6 bases). CDR3 length equals 12 residues. Germline V gene data show CDR1 as MDHEN and CDR2 as SYDVKM. Trimming stripped 7 bases from V and 7 bases from J, with 13 bases between. The DNA for the CDR3 is TGTGCCAGCACCCCAGGGGCAGTTGAAGCTTTCTTT. Its protein product is CASTPGAVEAFF.

The J gene is TRBJ2-5, the V gene TRBV5-8, with D perhaps matching TRBD2 (7 bases). From germline, CDR1 is SGHTS and CDR2 YDEGEE. V was cut by 2 bases and J by 4 bases, with 15 bases left in between. The CDR3 is made up of 15 amino acids. The CDR3 nucleotides read TGTGCCAGCAGCTTAGGTCCAGGGGAGGGAGAGACCCAGTACTTC. Its translation: CASSLGPGEGETQYF. The variable domain in full, with the rest retrieved from reference TRBV5-8 and TRBJ2-5, is EAGVTQSPTHLIKTRGQQATLRCSPISGHTSVYWYQQALGLGLQFLLWYDEGEERNRGNFPPRFSGRQFPNYSSELNVNALELEDSALYLCASSLGPGEGETQYFGPGTRLLVL.

The count of this clone is one. The V and J genes are TRBV19 and TRBJ1-2, with 7 positions matching TRBD1. The CDR3 loop spans 17 amino acids. J was trimmed by 0 bases and V by 5 bases; bases with no gene match: 12. Germline V lookup: CDR1 LNHDA, CDR2 SQIVND (reference sequence). The chain's CDR3 is CASSQPLGQVSNYGYTF. DNA of the CDR3: TGTGCCAGTAGTCAGCCCCTCGGACAGGTTTCTAACTATGGCTACACCTTC.

The chain couples TRBV27 to TRBJ1-2; 8 bases align to TRBD1. The germline V gene has CDR1 MNHEY and CDR2 SMNVEV (reference sequence). This CDR3 is 13 amino acids long. V lost 5 bases, J lost 6 bases, and 5 bases stayed unmatched. The CDR3 region has the DNA TGTGCCAGCAGTCCCCAGGGGGCGAATGGCTACACCTTC. Protein product: CASSPQGANGYTF.

The chain links TRBV5-1 to TRBJ1-3; 7 bases align to TRBD1. Germline-derived CDR1 and CDR2 are SGHRS and YFSETQ. The CDR3 runs 16 residues. V shed 4 bases, J shed 0 bases, and the junction held 7 bases outside the gene matches. CDR3 in DNA: TGCGCCAGCAGCCCGGACAGGAAGCTCTCTGGAAACACCATATATTTT. This translates into CASSPDRKLSGNTIYF.

The sample holds a few counts of this clone. The chain recombines TRBV7-2 with TRBJ2-7, with D maybe TRBD2 (6 bases). Trimming cost V 1 base and J 2 bases, with 9 bases left between them. Germline V gives CDR1 SGHTA, CDR2 FQGNSA. The CDR3 sequence is 14 residues long. The chain's CDR3 is CASSLDLATYEQYF. In nucleotides, the CDR3 is TGTGCCAGCAGCTTAGACCTAGCGACCTACGAGCAGTACTTC.

The rearrangement links TRBV9 to TRBJ2-2, with TRBD2 identical over 13 bases. The V segment lost 2 bases and the J segment 7 bases; nucleotides outside the gene matches: 5. This CDR3 is built from 16 residues. CDR1 and CDR2 from the germline V gene are SGDLS and YYNGEE. The CDR3 nucleotides read TGTGCCAGCAGCGTCGGGACTAGCGGGACCGGCGGGGAGCTGTTTTTT. Translating it yields CASSVGTSGTGGELFF.

The J gene is TRBJ2-1, the V gene TRBV20-1; possibly TRBD1 for D (6 bases). Trimming left V 5 bases short and J 9 bases short, with 11 bases between. The length of the CDR3 is 11 residues. Germline CDR1 reads DFQATT; CDR2 reads SNEGSKA (reference sequence). The CDR3 nucleotides read TGCAGTGCTTCTCGACAGGCTGAGCAGTTCTTC. Protein product: CSASRQAEQFF.

This chain connects TRBV11-2 to TRBJ1-2, with D possibly matching TRBD1 (5 bases). V lost 5 bases to trimming and J lost 4 bases, with 14 bases between them. CDR3 length: 14 amino acids. Germline CDR1 is SGHAT and CDR2 is FQNNGV. DNA for the CDR3: TGTGCCAGCAGCACCCCCCGGGGGGGCTATGGCTACACCTTC. Translation gives CASSTPRGGYGYTF.

This sequence joins TRBV19 and TRBJ1-2; tentatively, D is TRBD1 (6 bases). V shed 3 bases and J shed 3 bases, with 14 bases lying between them. The CDR3 has 15 residues. CDR1 LNHDA and CDR2 SQIVND come from the germline V gene (reference sequence). The DNA for the CDR3 is TGTGCCAGTAGTATGGGGGGCTCAATTGACTATGGCTACACCTTC. Its protein is CASSMGGSIDYGYTF.

V usage is TRBV4-1 and J usage is TRBJ2-7; D may correspond to TRBD1 or TRBD2 (6 bases each). V lost 4 bases and J 3 bases, leaving 19 bases between the germline ends. This CDR3 is built from 16 residues. In germline, CDR1 is MGHRA, CDR2 YSYEKL. The CDR3 here is CASSPYKGGRNYEQYF. The CDR3 DNA sequence: TGCGCCAGCAGCCCTTATAAGGGGGGAAGAAACTACGAGCAGTACTTC.

Remarks on this clone: The junction shows a germline mismatch at one end, possibly a read error. V is TRBV19 and J is TRBJ1-2; D ambiguous. CDR3 length equals 8 residues. Germline V gene lookup returns CDR1 LNHDA and CDR2 SQIVND (reference sequence). The CDR3 loop reads CASGEISF. The CDR3 DNA follows: TGTGCCAGTGGTGAGATCTCCTTC.

In this sample, this clone turned up a few times. The rearrangement joins TRBV19 to TRBJ2-3; TRBD2 agrees at 8 bases. Trimming removed 6 bases from V and 2 bases from J; junction bases left unmatched: 10. The CDR3 consists of 16 residues. Germline V CDR1 and CDR2: LNHDA, SQIVND (reference sequence). The CDR3: CASSSISGAHTDTQYF. As DNA, the CDR3 is TGTGCCAGTAGCTCAATTAGCGGGGCTCACACAGATACGCAGTATTTT.

The chain links TRBV10-3 to TRBJ2-7; TRBD2 matches 10 bases. Losses at the gene ends were 4 bases for V and 3 bases for J; bases not matched to a gene: 0. The germline V gene encodes CDR1 ENHRY and CDR2 SYGVKD. The CDR3 spans 13 residues. CDR3 DNA: TGTGCCATCAGTGGACTAGCGGGCTACGAGCAGTACTTC. Amino acids: CAISGLAGYEQYF.

The genes are TRBV4-2 and TRBJ2-1; D call uncertain. This CDR3 has 17 amino acids. Trimming shortened V by 2 bases and J by 0 bases, and 14 bases separated the two germline ends. Per the germline V gene, CDR1 is LGHNA and CDR2 is YNFKEQ. CDR3 coding DNA: TGTGCCAGCAGCCAATTTTTCGACACGTTCTCCTACAATGAGCAGTTCTTC. Its protein is CASSQFFDTFSYNEQFF.

V usage is TRBV5-1 and J usage is TRBJ1-2; D remains ambiguous. Trimming removed 0 bases at V and 0 bases at J, with 6 bases between. CDR3 size: 14 residues. The V gene's germline CDR1 is SGHRS and CDR2 YFSETQ. CDR3 amino acids: CASSLGEPNYGYTF. The CDR3 bases are TGCGCCAGCAGCTTGGGGGAGCCTAACTATGGCTACACCTTC.

The rearrangement joins TRBV10-3 to TRBJ2-1; a weak D match, TRBD2 (6 bases). Germline V lookup: CDR1 ENHRY, CDR2 SYGVKD. The CDR3 is made up of 15 amino acids. V shed 7 bases and J shed 5 bases, with 18 bases lying between them. The chain's CDR3 is CAINDGGARDNEQFF. CDR3 bases: TGTGCCATCAATGACGGAGGGGCGCGGGACAATGAGCAGTTCTTC.